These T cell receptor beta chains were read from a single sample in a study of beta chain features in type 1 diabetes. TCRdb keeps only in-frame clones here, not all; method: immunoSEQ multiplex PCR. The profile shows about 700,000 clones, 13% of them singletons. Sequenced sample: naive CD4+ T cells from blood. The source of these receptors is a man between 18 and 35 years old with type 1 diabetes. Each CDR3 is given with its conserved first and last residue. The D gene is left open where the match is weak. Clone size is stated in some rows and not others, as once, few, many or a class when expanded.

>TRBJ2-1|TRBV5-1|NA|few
TGCGCCAGCAGCTTGTTTCGTCAGGGCTCCTACAATGAGCAGTTCTTC
CASSLFRQGSYNEQFF
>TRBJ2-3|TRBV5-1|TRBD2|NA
TGCGCCAGCGGGCTAGCGGGGGTTGCAGATACGCAGTATTTT
CASGLAGVADTQYF
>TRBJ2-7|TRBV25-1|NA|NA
TGTGCCAGCAGTGAAGCGGGCGCTTACTACGAGCAGTACTTC
CASSEAGAYYEQYF
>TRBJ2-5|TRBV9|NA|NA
TGTGCCAGCAGCACCCCGCAGGAGACCCAGTACTTC
CASSTPQETQYF
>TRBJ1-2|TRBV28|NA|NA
TGTGCCAGCAGTTTATCCAGGGATGGCTACACCTTC
CASSLSRDGYTF
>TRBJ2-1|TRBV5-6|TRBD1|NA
TGTGCCAGCAGCCGATTCGACAGGGCGGTGGGATTCTTC
CASSRFDRAVGFF
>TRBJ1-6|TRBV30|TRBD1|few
TGTGCCTGGAGTGTTATTGACAGGGATAATTCACCCCTCCACTTT
CAWSVIDRDNSPLHF
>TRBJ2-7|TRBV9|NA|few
TGTGCCAGCAGCGCCCAACAGGGTTACGAGCAGTACTTC
CASSAQQGYEQYF
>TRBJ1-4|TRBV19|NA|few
TGTGCCAGTATGGGCTTCTCAACTCAAAAACTGTTTTTT
CASMGFSTQKLFF
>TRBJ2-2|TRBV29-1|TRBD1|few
TGCAGCGTTGATACCTGGGGACAGGGAGGGACCGGGGAGCTGTTTTTT
CSVDTWGQGGTGELFF
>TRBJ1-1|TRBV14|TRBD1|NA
TGTGCCAGCAGCATAGTTCCCGGGACAGTGAACACTGAAGCTTTCTTT
CASSIVPGTVNTEAFF
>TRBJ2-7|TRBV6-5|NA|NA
TGTGCCAGCGAGAAGAACTACGAGCAGTACTTC
CASEKNYEQYF
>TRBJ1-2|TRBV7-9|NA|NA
TGTGCCAGCAGCTTAGCGGAGGTCACCTATGGCTACACCTTC
CASSLAEVTYGYTF
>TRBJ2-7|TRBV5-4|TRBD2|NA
TGTGCCAGCAGCTTGGTGGGGGAGCGCCTAGCGGGGTACGAGCAGTACTTC
CASSLVGERLAGYEQYF
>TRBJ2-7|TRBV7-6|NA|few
TGTGCCAGCAGCCCGGACTACCCCTCCGTCGAGCAGTACTTC
CASSPDYPSVEQYF
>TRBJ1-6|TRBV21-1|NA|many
TGTGCCAGCAGCAAAGTACCAAGTCCCCTCCACTTT
CASSKVPSPLHF
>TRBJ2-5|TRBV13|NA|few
TGTGCCAGCAGCTTAGGCCCCTCAGGGGAGACCCAGTACTTC
CASSLGPSGETQYF
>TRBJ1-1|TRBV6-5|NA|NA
TGTGCCAGCAGGCCCGGGACGGCGAACACTGAAGCTTTCTTT
CASRPGTANTEAFF
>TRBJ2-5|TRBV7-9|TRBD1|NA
TGTGCCAGCAGCTTAGACTGGACAGGGGTAGTGGAGACCCAGTACTTC
CASSLDWTGVVETQYF
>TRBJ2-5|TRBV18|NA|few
TGTGCCAGCTCACCCGGCCGGGGGACAGCAGAAGGCGAGACCCAGTACTTC
CASSPGRGTAEGETQYF
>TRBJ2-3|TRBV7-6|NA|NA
TGTGCCAGCAGCTTAGGTACCTACACAGATACGCAGTATTTT
CASSLGTYTDTQYF
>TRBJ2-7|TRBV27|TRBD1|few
TGTGCCAGCATCTCCGGGACAGGGAACTACGAGCAGTACTTC
CASISGTGNYEQYF
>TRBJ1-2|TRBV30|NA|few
TGTGCCTGGAGTGTATACCAGCCGGGGGCAAGCTATGGCTACACCTTC
CAWSVYQPGASYGYTF
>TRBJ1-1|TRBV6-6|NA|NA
TGTGCCAGCAGCCTACAGACAGATCCCACTGAAGCTTTCTTT
CASSLQTDPTEAFF
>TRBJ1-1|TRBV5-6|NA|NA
TGTGCCAGCAGCACGAACACTGAAGCTTTCTTT
CASSTNTEAFF
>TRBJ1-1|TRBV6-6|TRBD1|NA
TGTGCCAGCAGTTTGGGACAGGAGAACACTGAAGCTTTCTTT
CASSLGQENTEAFF
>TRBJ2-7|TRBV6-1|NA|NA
TGTGCCAGCAGTGAAGGCAGGGGACACGAGCAGTACTTC
CASSEGRGHEQYF
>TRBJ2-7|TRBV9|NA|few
TGTGCCAGCAGCACTGGACAGTACGAGCAGTACTTC
CASSTGQYEQYF
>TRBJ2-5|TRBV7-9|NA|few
TGTGCCAGCAGCTTCAGTCCGGAGACCCAGTACTTC
CASSFSPETQYF
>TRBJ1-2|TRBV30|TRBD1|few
TGTGCCTGGAACCCGGGACAGGGAAACTATGGCTACACCTTC
CAWNPGQGNYGYTF
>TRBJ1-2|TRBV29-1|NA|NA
TGCAGCGTTGATCAGGTCTATGGCTACACCTTC
CSVDQVYGYTF
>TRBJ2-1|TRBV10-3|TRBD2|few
TGTGCCATCAGTGACCGGACTAGCGGTTACTCCTACAATGAGCAGTTCTTC
CAISDRTSGYSYNEQFF
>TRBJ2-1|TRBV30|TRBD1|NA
TGTGCCTGGAGCCCACCGGACAGGTACAATGAGCAGTTCTTC
CAWSPPDRYNEQFF
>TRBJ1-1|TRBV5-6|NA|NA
TGTGCCAGCAGCTGGGACGGGTCTGAAGCTTTCTTT
CASSWDGSEAFF
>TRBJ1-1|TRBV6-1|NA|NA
TGTGCCAGCATAAGGAACACTGAAGCTTTCTTT
CASIRNTEAFF
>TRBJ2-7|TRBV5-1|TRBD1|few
TGCGCCAGCAGCTTGGACAGGGGGTCAACGTACGAGCAGTACTTC
CASSLDRGSTYEQYF
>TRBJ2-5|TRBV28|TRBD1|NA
TGTGCCAGCGTTACTCACAGGGGAAAGACCCAGTACTTC
CASVTHRGKTQYF
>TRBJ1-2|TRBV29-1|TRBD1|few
TGCAGCGTTGAAGATCTGGGGACAGGGGGGAACTATGGCTACACCTTC
CSVEDLGTGGNYGYTF
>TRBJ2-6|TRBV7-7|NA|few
TGTGCTAGCAGCTTAGTGCCAGACCCCTCTGGGGCCAACGTCCTGACTTTC
CASSLVPDPSGANVLTF
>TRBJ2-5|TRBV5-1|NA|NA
TGCGCCAGCAGCCGCGACAACTGGGCCGGGGAGACCCAGTACTTC
CASSRDNWAGETQYF
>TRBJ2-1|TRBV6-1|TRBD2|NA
TGTGCCAGCAGTGCCGGGACTAGCGGGGTTGATGAGCAGTTCTTC
CASSAGTSGVDEQFF
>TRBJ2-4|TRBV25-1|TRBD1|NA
TGTGCCAGCAGTGACCCGACAGGGGTCAACATTCAGTACTTC
CASSDPTGVNIQYF
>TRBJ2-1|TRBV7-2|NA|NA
TGTGCCAGCAGCCCCCATTGGGGTGAGCAGTTCTTC
CASSPHWGEQFF
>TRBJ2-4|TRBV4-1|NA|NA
TGCGCCAGCAGCCAAGTTCTAGTCGGCATTCAGTACTTC
CASSQVLVGIQYF
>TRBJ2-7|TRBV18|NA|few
TGTGCCAGCTCACCACAGGACGAGGCGGGAAACGAGCAGTACTTC
CASSPQDEAGNEQYF
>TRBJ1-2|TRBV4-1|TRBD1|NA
TGCGCCAGCAGCCACGGACAGGGGAGCTATGGCTACACCTTC
CASSHGQGSYGYTF
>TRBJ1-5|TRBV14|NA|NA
TGTGCCAGCTCCTTCGCAGAGGATCAGCCCCAGCATTTT
CASSFAEDQPQHF
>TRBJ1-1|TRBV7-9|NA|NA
TGTGCCAGCAGCCAAAGACAGCGAGACACTGAAGCTTTCTTT
CASSQRQRDTEAFF
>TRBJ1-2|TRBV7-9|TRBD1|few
TGTGCCAGCAGCCCGACAGGGTATCTCAACTATGGCTACACCTTC
CASSPTGYLNYGYTF
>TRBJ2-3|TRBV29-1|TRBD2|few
TGCAGCGGCGTCGGACTAGCGGGGGGGCCCCCAGATACGCAGTATTTT
CSGVGLAGGPPDTQYF
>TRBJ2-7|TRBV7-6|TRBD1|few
TGTGCCAGCAGCTTAGACGGGACAGGGGGCCGGGAGCAGTACTTC
CASSLDGTGGREQYF
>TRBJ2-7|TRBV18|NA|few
TGTGCCAGCTCACCGGCCAGTTCCTACGAGCAGTACTTC
CASSPASSYEQYF
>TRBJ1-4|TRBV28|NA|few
TGTGCCAGCAACCCCCCGGGGGGATCTAATGAAAAACTGTTTTTT
CASNPPGGSNEKLFF